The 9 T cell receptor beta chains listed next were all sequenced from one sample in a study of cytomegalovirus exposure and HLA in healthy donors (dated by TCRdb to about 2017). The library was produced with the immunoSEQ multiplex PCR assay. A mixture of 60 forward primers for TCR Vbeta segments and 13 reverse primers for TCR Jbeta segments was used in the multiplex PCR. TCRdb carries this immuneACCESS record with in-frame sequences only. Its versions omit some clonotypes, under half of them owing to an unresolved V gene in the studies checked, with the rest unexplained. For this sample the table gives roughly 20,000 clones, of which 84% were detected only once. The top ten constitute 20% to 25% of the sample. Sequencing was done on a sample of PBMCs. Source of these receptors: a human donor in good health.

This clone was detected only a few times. CDR3 region: CASNAGTEETQYF. CDR3 bases: TGTGCCAGCAACGCCGGGACAGAAGAGACCCAGTACTTC. The chain recombines TRBV7-9 with TRBJ2-5; 7 bases fit TRBD1. With 7 bases clipped from V and 3 bases from J, the junction kept 5 bases outside the gene matches. The CDR3 loop spans 13 amino acids. CDR1 and CDR2 from the germline V gene are SEHNR and FQNEAQ (reference sequence). The whole variable domain, filled in from reference TRBV7-9 and TRBJ2-5, reads DTGVSQNPRHKITKRGQNVTFRCDPISEHNRLYWYRQTLGQGPEFLTYFQNEAQLEKSRLLSDRFSAERPKGSFSTLEIQRTEQGDSAMYLCASNAGTEETQYFGPGTRLLVL.

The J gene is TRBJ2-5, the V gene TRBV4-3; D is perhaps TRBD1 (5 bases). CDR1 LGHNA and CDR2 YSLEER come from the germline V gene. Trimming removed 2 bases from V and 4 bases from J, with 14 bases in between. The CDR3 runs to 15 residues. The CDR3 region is CASSQQTAERETQYF. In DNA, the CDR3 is TGCGCCAGCAGCCAACAGACAGCAGAGAGAGAGACCCAGTACTTC.

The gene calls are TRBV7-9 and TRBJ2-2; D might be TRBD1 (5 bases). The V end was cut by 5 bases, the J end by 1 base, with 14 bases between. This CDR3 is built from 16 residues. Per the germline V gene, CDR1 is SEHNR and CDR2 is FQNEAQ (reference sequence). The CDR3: CASSALWGVNTGELFF. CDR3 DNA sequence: TGTGCCAGCAGCGCACTTTGGGGCGTGAACACCGGGGAGCTGTTTTTT. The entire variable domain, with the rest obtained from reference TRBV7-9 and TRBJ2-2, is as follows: DTGVSQNPRHKITKRGQNVTFRCDPISEHNRLYWYRQTLGQGPEFLTYFQNEAQLEKSRLLSDRFSAERPKGSFSTLEIQRTEQGDSAMYLCASSALWGVNTGELFFGEGSRLTVL.

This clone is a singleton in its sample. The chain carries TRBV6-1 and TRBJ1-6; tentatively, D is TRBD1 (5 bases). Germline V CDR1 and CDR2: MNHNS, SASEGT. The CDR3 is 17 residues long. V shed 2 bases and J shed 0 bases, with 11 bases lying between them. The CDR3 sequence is CASSEILRGSYNSPLHF. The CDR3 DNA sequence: TGTGCCAGCAGTGAAATATTAAGGGGCTCCTATAATTCACCCCTCCACTTT.

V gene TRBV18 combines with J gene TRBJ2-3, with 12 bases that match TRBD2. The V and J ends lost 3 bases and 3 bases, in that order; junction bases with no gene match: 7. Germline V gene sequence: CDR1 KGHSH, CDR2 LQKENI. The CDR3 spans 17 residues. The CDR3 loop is CASSPLTSGRSTDTQYF. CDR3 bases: TGTGCCAGCTCACCCTTGACTAGCGGGAGATCAACAGATACGCAGTATTTT.

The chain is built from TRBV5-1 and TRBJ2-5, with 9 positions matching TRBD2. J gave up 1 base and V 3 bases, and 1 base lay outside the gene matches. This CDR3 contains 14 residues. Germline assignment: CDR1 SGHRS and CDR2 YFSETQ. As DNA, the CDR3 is TGCGCCAGCAGCTATAGCGGGGGCCAAGAGACCCAGTACTTC. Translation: CASSYSGGQETQYF.

CDR3 in DNA: TGTGCCAGCTCACCGTCACAGAGCTCCAACACTGAAGCTTTCTTT. It translates to CASSPSQSSNTEAFF. The chain recombines TRBV18 with TRBJ1-1; D remains unclear. Germline lookup yields CDR1 KGHSH and CDR2 LQKENI. Trimming removed 3 bases from V and 2 bases from J, with 13 bases in between. This CDR3 is built from 15 residues.

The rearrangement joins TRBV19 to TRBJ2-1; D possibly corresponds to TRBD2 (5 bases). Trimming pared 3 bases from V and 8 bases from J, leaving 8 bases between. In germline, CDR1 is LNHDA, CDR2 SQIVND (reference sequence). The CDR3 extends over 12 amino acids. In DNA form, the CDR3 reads TGTGCCAGTAGTATGAGGGTGGATGAGCAGTTCTTC. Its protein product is CASSMRVDEQFF.

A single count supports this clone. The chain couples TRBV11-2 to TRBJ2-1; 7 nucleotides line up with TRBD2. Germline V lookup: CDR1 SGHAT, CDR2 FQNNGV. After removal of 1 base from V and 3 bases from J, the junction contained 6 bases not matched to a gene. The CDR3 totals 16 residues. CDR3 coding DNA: TGTGCCAGCAGCTTAGGGGGGGGTCGGTTCTACAATGAGCAGTTCTTC. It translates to CASSLGGGRFYNEQFF. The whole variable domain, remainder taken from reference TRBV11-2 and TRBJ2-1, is EAGVAQSPRYKIIEKRQSVAFWCNPISGHATLYWYQQILGQGPKLLIQFQNNGVVDDSQLPKDRFSAERLKGVDSTLKIQPAKLEDSAVYLCASSLGGGRFYNEQFFGPGTRLTVL.